These 32 T cell receptor beta chains were sequenced from one sample in a study of blood T cell repertoires in COVID-19. Assay: immunoSEQ multiplex PCR; the TCRdb copy retains only in-frame clones and omits some. The profile shows 380,000 or so clones, 75% to 90% of them singletons. The sequencing sample was made of peripheral blood. These receptor sequences come from an older woman with COVID-19, enrolled during active disease.

The chain links TRBV9 to TRBJ1-5, with a weak D call TRBD1 (6 bases). V lost 3 bases to trimming and J lost 4 bases, with 11 bases between them. The germline CDR1 and CDR2 sequences are SGDLS and YYNGEE. The CDR3 extends over 14 amino acids. The CDR3: CASSAGARNQPQHF. In DNA, the CDR3 is TGTGCCAGCAGCGCAGGGGCGCGTAATCAGCCCCAGCATTTT.

J is TRBJ1-3 and V is TRBV2; perhaps TRBD1 as D (5 bases). The V gene lost 5 bases and the J gene lost 2 bases, with 16 bases spanning the gap. The CDR3 has 16 residues. Germline CDR1 SNHLY, CDR2 FYNNEI. Written as DNA, the CDR3 is TGTGCCAGCAGTAGTTCCCGACAGCACACTGGAAACACCATATATTTT. It translates to CASSSSRQHTGNTIYF.

This clone showed up many times. The chain carries TRBV19 and TRBJ1-1; 10 bases match TRBD1. Losses at the gene ends were 6 bases for V and 6 bases for J; bases not matched to a gene: 7. Germline V gene lookup returns CDR1 LNHDA and CDR2 SQIVND (reference sequence). The CDR3 covers 14 residues. The CDR3 region has the DNA TGTGCCAGTAGAGGGACAGGGGAAGATCCTGAAGCTTTCTTT. Protein product: CASRGTGEDPEAFF. The variable domain in full, completed from reference TRBV19 and TRBJ1-1, reads DGGITQSPKYLFRKEGQNVTLSCEQNLNHDAMYWYRQDPGQGLRLIYYSQIVNDFQKGDIAEGYSVSREKKESFPLTVTSAQKNPTAFYLCASRGTGEDPEAFFGQGTRLTVV.

A note on this clone: Different DNA sequences within this sample yield the same CDR3. The rearrangement links TRBV7-2 to TRBJ2-5; TRBD2 is a possible D gene (6 bases). With 3 bases removed from V and 2 bases from J, the gap between germline ends came to 7 bases. The CDR3 is made up of 13 amino acids. Germline CDR1 reads SGHTA; CDR2 reads FQGNSA. CDR3 in DNA: TGTGCCAGCAGCTTCAGCGGGCAAGAGACCCAGTACTTC. This translates into CASSFSGQETQYF.

This chain connects TRBV7-3 to TRBJ1-1, with 8 bases fitting TRBD1. Per the germline V gene, CDR1 is SGHTA and CDR2 is FQGTGA. J gave up 5 bases and V 4 bases, and 6 bases lay outside the gene matches. The CDR3 is made up of 14 amino acids. The CDR3 nucleotides are TGTGCCAGCAGCTCCACAGGGGGAGAAACTGAAGCTTTCTTT. This translates into CASSSTGGETEAFF.

The V call is TRBV6-5, the J call TRBJ1-6; 8 bases map to TRBD1. Germline lookup yields CDR1 MNHEY and CDR2 SVGAGI. The V gene end was trimmed by 6 bases and the J gene end by 3 bases; junction bases not matched to a gene: 4. The CDR3 totals 15 residues. The CDR3, as DNA: TGTGCCAGCAGCCCAGGACAGGGCTATAATTCACCCCTCCACTTT. It translates to CASSPGQGYNSPLHF.

The V and J genes are TRBV6-2 or TRBV6-3 and TRBJ1-5, with TRBD1 as a possible D gene (6 bases). The CDR3 loop spans 15 amino acids. Germline lookup yields CDR1 MNHEY and CDR2 SVGEGT. V lost 2 bases and J 6 bases, leaving 14 bases between the germline ends. CDR3 region: CASSYGGALVQPQHF. CDR3 nucleotides: TGTGCCAGCAGTTACGGGGGGGCCCTTGTTCAGCCCCAGCATTTT.

V usage is TRBV3-1 (or the pseudogene TRBV3-2) and J usage is TRBJ2-5; D is possibly TRBD2 (6 bases). This CDR3 has 14 residues. V dropped 0 bases and J dropped 5 bases, with 10 bases sitting between them. The V gene's germline CDR1 is LGHDT and CDR2 YNNKEL (reference sequence). The CDR3: CASSQDLGGETQYF. CDR3 nucleotides: TGTGCCAGCAGCCAAGATTTGGGGGGTGAGACCCAGTACTTC.

The chain links TRBV10-3 to TRBJ2-1; 15 bases map to TRBD2. This CDR3 region has 13 residues. V lost 10 bases and J lost 7; bases outside the gene matches: 2. CDR1 and CDR2 from the germline V gene are ENHRY and SYGVKD. In DNA, the CDR3 is TGTGCCAGTGGACTAGCGGGGGGGAATGAGCAGTTCTTC. As protein: CASGLAGGNEQFF.

The rearrangement joins TRBV10-2 to TRBJ1-1; possibly TRBD1 for D (6 bases). The CDR3 is 13 amino acids. Germline loops: CDR1 WSHSY, CDR2 SAAADI. V gave up 5 bases and J gave up 4 bases, with 11 bases separating them. The CDR3 protein is CASSHRVTTEAFF. The DNA of the CDR3 is TGCGCCAGCAGTCACAGGGTAACCACTGAAGCTTTCTTT.

This sequence joins TRBV2 and TRBJ1-5, with D possibly TRBD1 on 5 matching bases. Germline CDR1 and CDR2: SNHLY and FYNNEI. The CDR3 runs 16 residues. Deletions cut 7 bases from V and 1 base from J, with 17 bases between. The CDR3 is CASKGRVGESNQPQHF. For the CDR3, the DNA is TGTGCCAGCAAGGGCAGGGTAGGGGAAAGCAATCAGCCCCAGCATTTT. Based on the CDR3 plus reference TRBV2 and TRBJ1-5, the full variable domain is EPEVTQTPSHQVTQMGQEVILRCVPISNHLYFYWYRQILGQKVEFLVSFYNNEISEKSEIFDDQFSVERPDGSNFTLKIRSTKLEDSAMYFCASKGRVGESNQPQHFGDGTRLSIL.

DNA for the CDR3: TGTGCCAGCAGTACGAGACAGGCCTCCTATAATTCACCCCTCCACTTT. It translates to CASSTRQASYNSPLHF. V is TRBV2 and J is TRBJ1-6, with D possibly TRBD1 on 6 matching bases. The CDR3 extends over 16 amino acids. V shed 5 bases and J shed 0 bases, with 11 bases lying between them. Germline assignment: CDR1 SNHLY and CDR2 FYNNEI.

V and J are TRBV10-1 and TRBJ2-3, with TRBD2 matching over 7 bases. Unmatched junction bases numbered 11, after V lost 2 bases and J lost 0 bases. CDR1 WNHNN and CDR2 SYGVQD come from the germline V gene (reference sequence). The CDR3 runs to 18 residues. The CDR3: CASSEGSGATFSTDTQYF. DNA of the CDR3: TGCGCCAGCAGTGAGGGGAGCGGGGCGACATTTAGCACAGATACGCAGTATTTT.

The chain joins TRBV5-6 to TRBJ2-1, with D maybe TRBD2 (5 bases). V gave up 0 bases and J gave up 9 bases, with 7 bases separating them. CDR1 SGHDT and CDR2 YYEEEE come from the germline V gene. This CDR3 region has 12 residues. CDR3 DNA: TGTGCCAGCAGCTTGGGGGCGGGTGAGCAGTTCTTC. As protein: CASSLGAGEQFF.

The V call is TRBV10-3, the J call TRBJ2-2; 11 positions match TRBD2. Germline V gene data show CDR1 as ENHRY and CDR2 as SYGVKD. This CDR3 has 16 amino acids. V trimming: 3 bases; J trimming: 2 bases; junction bases outside the gene matches: 2. CDR3 DNA sequence: TGTGCCATCAGTGACGGACTAGCGGGCAACACCGGGGAGCTGTTTTTT. As protein: CAISDGLAGNTGELFF.

This clone came up once. The V gene is TRBV5-4, the J gene TRBJ1-1; 7 bases match TRBD1. The germline gives CDR1 SGHNT, CDR2 YYREEE (reference sequence). V was pared by 4 bases and J by 4 bases, with 10 bases of the junction left unmatched. The CDR3 runs to 15 residues. CDR3 sequence reads: CASSRDRAQFTEAFF. The CDR3 region has the DNA TGTGCCAGCAGCCGTGACAGGGCCCAATTCACTGAAGCTTTCTTT.

The table lists this clone with a count of one. V is TRBV10-3 and J is TRBJ2-3; D gene ambiguous. Germline V lookup: CDR1 ENHRY, CDR2 SYGVKD. The CDR3 loop spans 12 amino acids. Trimming took 4 bases from V and 1 from J, leaving 3 bases between them. DNA of the CDR3: TGTGCCATCAGTGCCGGCACAGATACGCAGTATTTT. It translates to CAISAGTDTQYF.

The V and J genes are TRBV16 and TRBJ1-1; D might be TRBD1 (6 bases). The germline gives CDR1 KGHSY, CDR2 FQNENV. The CDR3 runs to 14 residues. V lost 0 bases, J lost 5 bases, and 10 bases lay in between. The CDR3 loop reads CASSQSLQGTEAFF. CDR3 nucleotide sequence: TGTGCCAGCAGCCAATCGTTGCAGGGGACTGAAGCTTTCTTT.

The chain combines TRBV3-1 (or the pseudogene TRBV3-2) with TRBJ1-4, with D possibly TRBD1 on 5 matching bases. This CDR3 region has 18 residues. Germline loops: CDR1 LGHDT, CDR2 YNNKEL (reference sequence). V lost 1 base, J lost 0 bases, and 15 bases lay in between. Here the CDR3 DNA reads TGTGCCAGCAGCCAAGTCGTCATAGGAGGGGCAACTAATGAAAAACTGTTTTTT. It encodes CASSQVVIGGATNEKLFF.

CDR3 amino acids: CASSDSSGGDYNEQFF. For the CDR3, the DNA is TGTGCCAGCAGTGACTCCAGCGGGGGGGACTACAATGAGCAGTTCTTC. The chain links TRBV6-4 to TRBJ2-1; 10 bases fit TRBD2. V shed 0 bases and J 3 bases; nucleotides not matched to a gene: 2. The CDR3 sequence is 16 residues long. CDR1 MRHNA and CDR2 SNTAGT come from the germline V gene.

This sequence joins TRBV19 and TRBJ1-5; 7 bases are shared with TRBD1. This CDR3 comprises 13 residues. The germline CDR1 and CDR2 sequences are LNHDA and SQIVND (reference sequence). The J segment lost 5 bases and the V segment lost 4 bases, leaving 2 bases of the junction unmatched. Here the CDR3 reads CASSRQGYQPQHF. The CDR3 DNA reads TGTGCCAGTAGTAGACAGGGATATCAGCCCCAGCATTTT.

This clone was counted a few times. This sequence joins TRBV5-1 and TRBJ1-2; TRBD1 matches 9 bases. CDR1 and CDR2 from the germline V gene are SGHRS and YFSETQ. CDR3 size: 15 residues. V was pared by 3 bases and J by 6 bases, with 9 bases of the junction left unmatched. Here the CDR3 reads CASSWGTGPGDGYTF. CDR3 DNA sequence: TGCGCCAGCAGCTGGGGGACAGGGCCGGGGGATGGCTACACCTTC.

The chain links TRBV4-1 to TRBJ2-7; TRBD1 agrees at 7 bases. The CDR3 covers 15 residues. Per the germline V gene, CDR1 is MGHRA and CDR2 is YSYEKL. V trimming: 3 bases; J trimming: 6 bases; junction bases outside the gene matches: 11. CDR3 nucleotides: TGCGCCAGCAGCCACCTACGGACAGGACAACGCGAGCAGTACTTC. Translated, it gives CASSHLRTGQREQYF.

The chain has TRBV2 and TRBJ1-2; perhaps TRBD1 as D (5 bases). Germline V CDR1 and CDR2: SNHLY, FYNNEI. V was trimmed by 0 bases and J by 3 bases, leaving 8 bases between them. CDR3 length: 14 amino acids. CDR3 sequence (DNA): TGTGCCAGCAGTGAAGCCAGGGATTACTATGGCTACACCTTC. As protein: CASSEARDYYGYTF.

V is TRBV5-5 and J is TRBJ1-1; D gene ambiguous. Per germline, CDR1 SGHKS and CDR2 YYEKEE (reference sequence). The CDR3 is 15 amino acids. Trimming pared 0 bases from V and 3 bases from J, leaving 12 bases between. For the CDR3, the DNA is TGTGCCAGCAGCTTGGCGGGGTTGGGGTACACTGAAGCTTTCTTT. Protein: CASSLAGLGYTEAFF.

The rearrangement links TRBV19 to TRBJ1-2, with D perhaps matching TRBD1 (6 bases). Trimming took off 6 bases at V and 7 bases at J, with 21 bases between the two ends. The CDR3 has 15 amino acids. The germline V gene encodes CDR1 LNHDA and CDR2 SQIVND (reference sequence). CDR3 sequence: CASRWGPTGGTGYTF. CDR3 DNA sequence: TGTGCCAGTAGATGGGGACCGACAGGAGGTACTGGCTACACCTTC.

The chain combines TRBV18 with TRBJ2-2, with 9 positions matching TRBD1. Germline V gene lookup returns CDR1 KGHSH and CDR2 LQKENI. The CDR3 extends over 17 amino acids. Unmatched junction bases numbered 8, after V lost 2 bases and J lost 4 bases. Here the CDR3 reads CASSPRSGTGFTGELFF. Written as DNA, the CDR3 is TGTGCCAGCTCACCAAGATCCGGGACAGGGTTCACCGGGGAGCTGTTTTTT.

This clone was picked up many times. The chain uses TRBV7-2 and TRBJ1-1; D ambiguous. Germline V CDR1 and CDR2: SGHTA, FQGNSA. With 1 base removed from V and 3 bases from J, the gap between germline ends came to 12 bases. The CDR3 is 15 amino acids. CDR3 nucleotide sequence: TGTGCCAGCAGCTTAGGACAAGTCAGGTACACTGAAGCTTTCTTT. Translation gives CASSLGQVRYTEAFF.

This clone appeared a single time. The chain joins TRBV6-5 to TRBJ2-5; D might be TRBD2 (5 bases). This CDR3 comprises 15 residues. Trimming cost V 3 bases and J 2 bases, with 13 bases left between them. Germline CDR1 is MNHEY and CDR2 is SVGAGI. The CDR3, as DNA: TGTGCCAGCAGTTATGGCGGGCCCAAACAAGAGACCCAGTACTTC. It specifies CASSYGGPKQETQYF.

This clone was seen a few times. This chain joins TRBV7-6 and TRBJ2-2, with 11 bases matching TRBD2. Unmatched junction bases numbered 4, after V lost 5 bases and J lost 2 bases. The CDR3 covers 16 residues. Germline lookup yields CDR1 SGHVS and CDR2 FNYEAQ. CDR3 coding DNA: TGTGCCAGCAGCCCCCGACTAGCGGGAAACACCGGGGAGCTGTTTTTT. Amino acid sequence: CASSPRLAGNTGELFF. The full variable domain, completed using reference TRBV7-6 and TRBJ2-2, is GAGVSQSPRYKVTKRGQDVALRCDPISGHVSLYWYRQALGQGPEFLTYFNYEAQQDKSGLPNDRFSAERPEGSISTLTIQRTEQRDSAMYRCASSPRLAGNTGELFFGEGSRLTVL.

The chain uses TRBV29-1 and TRBJ1-2; 9 nucleotides line up with TRBD1. V was pared by 5 bases and J by 8 bases, with 15 bases of the junction left unmatched. CDR3 size: 15 residues. Per germline, CDR1 SQVTM and CDR2 ANQGSEA. The CDR3 protein is CSVPGTGPVSRGYTF. CDR3 coding DNA: TGCAGCGTTCCCGGGACAGGGCCCGTCTCCCGCGGCTACACCTTC.

V is TRBV4-3 and J is TRBJ2-5; the match to TRBD1 covers 7 bases. Germline assignment: CDR1 LGHNA and CDR2 YSLEER. The CDR3 sequence is 14 residues long. J gave up 7 bases and V 0 bases, and 5 bases lay outside the gene matches. The CDR3 nucleotides are TGCGCCAGCAGCCAAGATCACAGACAGGGGACCCAGTACTTC. Protein product: CASSQDHRQGTQYF.